The clone carrying this T cell receptor (beta chain) was counted only a few times. Its antigen is unknown. CD45RO/CCR7/CD25/CD127/CD95/CD27 separated CD4+ naive, central memory, regulatory and stem cell-like memory cells by sorting. This record belongs to a study of beta chain features in type 1 diabetes. Study-level results: A greater similarity of naive, central memory and Treg TCRB repertoires was seen among patients than among healthy donors. Diminished insertions and augmented deletions at VDJ junctions characterized type 1 diabetes patients. Moderate yet significant TCRB CDR3 shortening was seen in Type 1 diabetes patients in all four CD4+ subsets.

The CDR3 has 15 amino acids. Germline values: CDR1 LNHNV, CDR2 YYDKDF (reference sequence). V was trimmed by 1 base and J by 8 bases, leaving 17 bases between them. The study reverse transcribed the entire isolated RNA, so it sequenced expressed TCRB transcripts. Clones were sequenced by immunoSEQ multiplex PCR, and TCRdb holds only the in-frame ones, with some missing. The table has 300,000 to 350,000 clones, roughly 13% seen once. The source is a woman in her late teens or twenties with type 1 diabetes. This chain connects TRBV15 to TRBJ1-1, with D perhaps matching TRBD1 (5 bases). Sequenced sample: naive CD4+ T cells from blood. CDR3 loop: CATSRGATLSGEAFF. The CDR3 nucleotides read TGTGCCACCAGCAGAGGAGCGACCCTGTCAGGGGAAGCTTTCTTT.